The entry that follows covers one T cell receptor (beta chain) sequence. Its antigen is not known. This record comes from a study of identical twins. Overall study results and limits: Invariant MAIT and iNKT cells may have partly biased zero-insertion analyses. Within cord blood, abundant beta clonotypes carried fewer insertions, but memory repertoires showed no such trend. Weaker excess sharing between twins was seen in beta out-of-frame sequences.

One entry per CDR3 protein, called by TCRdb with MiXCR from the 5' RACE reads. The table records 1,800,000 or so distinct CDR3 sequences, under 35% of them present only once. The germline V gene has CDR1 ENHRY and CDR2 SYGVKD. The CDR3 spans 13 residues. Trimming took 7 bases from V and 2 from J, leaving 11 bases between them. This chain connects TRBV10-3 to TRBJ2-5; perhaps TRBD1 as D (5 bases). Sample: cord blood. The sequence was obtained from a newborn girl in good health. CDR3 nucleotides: TGTGCCATCAAGGACAATTCTCAAGAGACCCAGTACTTC. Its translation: CAIKDNSQETQYF.